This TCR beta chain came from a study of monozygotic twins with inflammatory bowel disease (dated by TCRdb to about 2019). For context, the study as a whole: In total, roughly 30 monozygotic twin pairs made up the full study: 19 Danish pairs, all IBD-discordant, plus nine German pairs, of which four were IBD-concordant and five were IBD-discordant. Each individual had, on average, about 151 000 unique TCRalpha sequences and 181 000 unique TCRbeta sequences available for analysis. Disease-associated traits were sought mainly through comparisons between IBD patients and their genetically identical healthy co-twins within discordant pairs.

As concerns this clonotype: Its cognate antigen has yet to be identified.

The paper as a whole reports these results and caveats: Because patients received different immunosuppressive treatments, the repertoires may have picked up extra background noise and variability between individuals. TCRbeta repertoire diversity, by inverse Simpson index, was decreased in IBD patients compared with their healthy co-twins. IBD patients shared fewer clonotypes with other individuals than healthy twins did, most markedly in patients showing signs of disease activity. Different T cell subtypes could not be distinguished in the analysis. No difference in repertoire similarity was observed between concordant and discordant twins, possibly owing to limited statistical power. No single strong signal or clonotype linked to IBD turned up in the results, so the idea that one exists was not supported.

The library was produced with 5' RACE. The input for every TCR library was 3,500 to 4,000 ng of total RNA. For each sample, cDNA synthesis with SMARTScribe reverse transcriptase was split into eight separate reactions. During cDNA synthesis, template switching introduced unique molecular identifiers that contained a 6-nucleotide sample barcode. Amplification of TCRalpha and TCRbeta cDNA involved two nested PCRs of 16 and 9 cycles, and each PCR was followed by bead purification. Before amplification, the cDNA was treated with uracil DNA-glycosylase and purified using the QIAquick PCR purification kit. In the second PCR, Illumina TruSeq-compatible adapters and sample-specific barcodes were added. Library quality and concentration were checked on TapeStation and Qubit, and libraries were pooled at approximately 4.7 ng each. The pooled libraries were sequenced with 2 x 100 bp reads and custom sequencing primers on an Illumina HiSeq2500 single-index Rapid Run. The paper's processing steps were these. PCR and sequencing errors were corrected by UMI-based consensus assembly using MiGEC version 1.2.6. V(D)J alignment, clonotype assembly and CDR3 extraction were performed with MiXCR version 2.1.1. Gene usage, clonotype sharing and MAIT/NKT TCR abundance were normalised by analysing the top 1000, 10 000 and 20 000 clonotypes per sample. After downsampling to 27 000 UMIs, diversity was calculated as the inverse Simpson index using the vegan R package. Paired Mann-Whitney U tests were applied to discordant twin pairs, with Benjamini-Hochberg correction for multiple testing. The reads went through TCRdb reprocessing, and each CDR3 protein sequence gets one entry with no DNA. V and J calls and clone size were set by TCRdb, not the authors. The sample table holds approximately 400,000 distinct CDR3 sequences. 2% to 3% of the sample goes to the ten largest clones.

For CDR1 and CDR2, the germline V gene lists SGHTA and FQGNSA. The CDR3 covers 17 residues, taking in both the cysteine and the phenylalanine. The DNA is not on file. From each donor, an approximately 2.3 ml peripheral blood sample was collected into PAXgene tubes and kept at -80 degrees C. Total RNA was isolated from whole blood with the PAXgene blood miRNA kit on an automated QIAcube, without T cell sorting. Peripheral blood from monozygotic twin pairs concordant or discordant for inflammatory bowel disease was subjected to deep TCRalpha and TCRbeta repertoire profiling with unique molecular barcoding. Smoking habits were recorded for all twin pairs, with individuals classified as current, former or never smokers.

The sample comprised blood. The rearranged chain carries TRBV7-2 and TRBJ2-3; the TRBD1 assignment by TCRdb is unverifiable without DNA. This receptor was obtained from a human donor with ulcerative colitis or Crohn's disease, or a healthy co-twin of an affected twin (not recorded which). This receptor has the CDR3 CASRFPRDRDSTDTQYF.